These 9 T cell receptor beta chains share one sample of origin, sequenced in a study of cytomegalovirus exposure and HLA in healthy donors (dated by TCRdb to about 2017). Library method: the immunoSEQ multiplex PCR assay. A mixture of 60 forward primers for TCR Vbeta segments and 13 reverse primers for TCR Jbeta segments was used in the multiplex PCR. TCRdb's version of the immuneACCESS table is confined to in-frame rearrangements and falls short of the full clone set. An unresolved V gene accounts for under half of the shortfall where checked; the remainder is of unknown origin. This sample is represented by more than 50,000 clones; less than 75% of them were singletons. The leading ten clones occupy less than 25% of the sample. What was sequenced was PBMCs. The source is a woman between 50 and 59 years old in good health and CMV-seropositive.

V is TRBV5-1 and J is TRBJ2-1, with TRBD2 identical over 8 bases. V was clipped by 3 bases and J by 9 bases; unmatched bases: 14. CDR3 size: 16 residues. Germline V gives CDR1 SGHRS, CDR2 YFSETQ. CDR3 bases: TGCGCCAGCAGCTCACTCCCCGGGACTAGTAGCGCTGAGCAGTTCTTC. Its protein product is CASSSLPGTSSAEQFF. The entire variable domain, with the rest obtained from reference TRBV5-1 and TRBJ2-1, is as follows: KAGVTQTPRYLIKTRGQQVTLSCSPISGHRSVSWYQQTPGQGLQFLFEYFSETQRNKGNFPGRFSGRQFSNSRSEMNVSTLELGDSALYLCASSSLPGTSSAEQFFGPGTRLTVL.

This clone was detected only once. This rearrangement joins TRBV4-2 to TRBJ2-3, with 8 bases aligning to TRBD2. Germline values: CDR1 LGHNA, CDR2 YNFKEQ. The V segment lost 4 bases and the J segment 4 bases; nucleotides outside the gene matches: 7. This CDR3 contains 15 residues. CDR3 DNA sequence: TGTGCCAGCAGCCCCGGGGGGGCCAGGGCAGATACGCAGTATTTT. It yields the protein CASSPGGARADTQYF.

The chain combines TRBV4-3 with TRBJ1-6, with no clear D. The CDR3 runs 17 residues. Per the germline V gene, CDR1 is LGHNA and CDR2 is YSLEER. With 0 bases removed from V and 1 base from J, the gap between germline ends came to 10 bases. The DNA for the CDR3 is TGCGCCAGCAGCCAAGAACCCCGGGGTTCCTATAATTCACCCCTCCACTTT. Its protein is CASSQEPRGSYNSPLHF.

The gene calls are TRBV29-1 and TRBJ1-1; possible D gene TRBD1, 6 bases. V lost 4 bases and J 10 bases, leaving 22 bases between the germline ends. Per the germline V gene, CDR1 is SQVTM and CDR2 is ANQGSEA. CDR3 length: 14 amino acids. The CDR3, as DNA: TGCAGCGTTGGGATGACAGGTTTCTCCCTTGGAGCTTTCTTT. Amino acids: CSVGMTGFSLGAFF.

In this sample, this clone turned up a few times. This CDR3 is CASSERTVPYEQYF. The CDR3 DNA reads TGTGCCAGCAGTGAAAGGACAGTTCCTTACGAGCAGTACTTC. The chain combines TRBV25-1 with TRBJ2-7; weak D call: TRBD1 (6 bases). CDR1 and CDR2 (germline): MGHDK, SYGVNS. This CDR3 has 14 amino acids. V was clipped by 2 bases and J by 4 bases, with 12 bases between them.

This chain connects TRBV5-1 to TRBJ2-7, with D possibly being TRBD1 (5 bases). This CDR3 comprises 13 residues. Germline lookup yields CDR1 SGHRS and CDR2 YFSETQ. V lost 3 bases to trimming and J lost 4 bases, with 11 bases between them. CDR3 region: CASSWSSGYEQYF. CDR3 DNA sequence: TGCGCCAGCAGCTGGTCCTCAGGGTACGAGCAGTACTTC.

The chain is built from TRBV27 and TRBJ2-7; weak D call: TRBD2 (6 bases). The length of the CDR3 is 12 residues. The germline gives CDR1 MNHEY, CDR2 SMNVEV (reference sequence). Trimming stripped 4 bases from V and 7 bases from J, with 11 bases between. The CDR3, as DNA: TGTGCCAGCAGTTCCTCGGGGAGGGAGCAGTACTTC. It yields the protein CASSSSGREQYF.

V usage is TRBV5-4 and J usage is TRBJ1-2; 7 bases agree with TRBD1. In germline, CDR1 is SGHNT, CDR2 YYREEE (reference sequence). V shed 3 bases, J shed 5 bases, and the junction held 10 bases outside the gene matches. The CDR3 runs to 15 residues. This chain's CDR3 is CASSSQGIEKYGYTF. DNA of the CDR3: TGTGCCAGCAGCTCACAGGGGATCGAGAAATATGGCTACACCTTC.

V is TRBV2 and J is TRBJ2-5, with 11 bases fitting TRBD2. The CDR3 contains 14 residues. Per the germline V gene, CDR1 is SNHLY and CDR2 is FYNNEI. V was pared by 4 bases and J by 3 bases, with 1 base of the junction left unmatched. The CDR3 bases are TGTGCCAGCAGTGCGGGACTAGCGGAAGAGACCCAGTACTTC. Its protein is CASSAGLAEETQYF.